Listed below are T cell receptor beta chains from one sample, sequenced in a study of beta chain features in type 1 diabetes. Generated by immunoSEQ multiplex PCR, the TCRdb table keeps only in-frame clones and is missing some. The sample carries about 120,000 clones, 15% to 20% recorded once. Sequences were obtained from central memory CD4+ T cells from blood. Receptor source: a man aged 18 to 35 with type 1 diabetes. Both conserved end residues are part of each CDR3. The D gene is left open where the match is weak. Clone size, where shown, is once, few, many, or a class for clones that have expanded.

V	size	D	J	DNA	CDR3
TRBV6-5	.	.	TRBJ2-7	TGTGCCAGCAGCCCTTTAACCTACGAGCAGTACTTC	CASSPLTYEQYF
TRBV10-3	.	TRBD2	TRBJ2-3	TGTGCCATCAGTTTAGCGGGAGTGACAGATACGCAGTATTTT	CAISLAGVTDTQYF
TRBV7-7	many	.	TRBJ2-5	TGTGCTAGCAGCTCGAGAGGGATTGAGGGGACCCAGTACTTC	CASSSRGIEGTQYF
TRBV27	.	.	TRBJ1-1	TGTGCCAGCAGTTTAACTGAAGCTTTCTTT	CASSLTEAFF
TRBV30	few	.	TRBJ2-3	TGTGCCTGGATTCCCCGGAACGGGCCAGATACGCAGTATTTT	CAWIPRNGPDTQYF
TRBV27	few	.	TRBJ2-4	TGTGCCAGCAGCCCCACCTCGGGGGCAAAGTACTTC	CASSPTSGAKYF
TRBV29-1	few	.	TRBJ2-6	TGCAGCGTTGTACAGGGTGCTGGGGCCAACGTCCTGACTTTC	CSVVQGAGANVLTF
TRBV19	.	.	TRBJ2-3	TGTGCCAGTAGTATCTCCTTGACCGCTCATCCGCAGTATTTT	CASSISLTAHPQYF
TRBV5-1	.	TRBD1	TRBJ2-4	TGCGCCAGCAGCACGGGACAGACAAAAGACATTCAGTACTTC	CASSTGQTKDIQYF
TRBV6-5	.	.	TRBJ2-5	TGTGCCAGCAGTTACGGCGGGACGGTTCCGGACGAGTACTTC	CASSYGGTVPDEYF
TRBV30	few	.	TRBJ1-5	TGTGCCTGGACGAAAACAGGTAATCAGCCCCAGCATTTT	CAWTKTGNQPQHF
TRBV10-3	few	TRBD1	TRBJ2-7	TGTGCCATGCGACAGGGCGATTGGGGGACGGCCGAGCAGTACTTC	CAMRQGDWGTAEQYF
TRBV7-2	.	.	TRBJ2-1	TGTGCCAGCAGCTTAGCAGGGCTTAATGAGCAGTTCTTC	CASSLAGLNEQFF
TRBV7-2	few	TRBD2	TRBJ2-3	TGTGCCAGCAGCATCCCAACTAGCGGCACAGATACGCAGTATTTT	CASSIPTSGTDTQYF
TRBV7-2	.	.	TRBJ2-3	TGTGCCAGCAGCTTTCAGGACAGCTACACAGATACGCAGTATTTT	CASSFQDSYTDTQYF
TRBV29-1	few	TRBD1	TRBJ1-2	TGCAGCGCCACAACAGGGGGCGAAGGCTACACCTTC	CSATTGGEGYTF
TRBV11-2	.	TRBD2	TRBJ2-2	TGTGCCAGCAGCATGGGACTAGCGAACGGGGAGCTGTTTTTT	CASSMGLANGELFF
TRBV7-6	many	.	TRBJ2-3	TGTGCCAGCAGCCGCTGGGGCGGGGGCACAGATACGCAGTATTTT	CASSRWGGGTDTQYF
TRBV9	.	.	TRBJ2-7	TGTGCCAGCAGCGTAGATGTGGGGGTATACGAGCAGTACTTC	CASSVDVGVYEQYF
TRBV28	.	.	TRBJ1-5	TGTGCCAGCAGTTTAGGCTGGTCAGGCAATCAGCCCCAGCATTTT	CASSLGWSGNQPQHF
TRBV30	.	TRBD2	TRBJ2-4	TGTGCCTGGAGTTCAGAAATGCGGGGGGCCCGAAACATTCAGTACTTC	CAWSSEMRGARNIQYF
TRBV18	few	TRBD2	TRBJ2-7	TGTGCCAGCTCAGCTCAACTAGCGGGCACGTCCTACGAGCAGTACTTC	CASSAQLAGTSYEQYF
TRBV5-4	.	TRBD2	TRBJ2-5	TGTGCCAGCAGCCCGAAAGAGACTAGCGGCCCCCAAGAGACCCAGTACTTC	CASSPKETSGPQETQYF
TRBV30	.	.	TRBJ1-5	TGTGCCTGGAGTGGGGCTAACCTTGGGCAGCCCCAGCATTTT	CAWSGANLGQPQHF
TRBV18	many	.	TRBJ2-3	TGTGCCAGCTCACCGATACAGCCGTTCGATACGCAGTATTTT	CASSPIQPFDTQYF
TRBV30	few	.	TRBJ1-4	TGTGCCTGGAGTGTACCAACAGCGGCAACTAATGAAAAACTGTTTTTT	CAWSVPTAATNEKLFF
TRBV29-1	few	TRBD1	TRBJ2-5	TGCAGCACCAGCGGGACAGGGGGATTCCAAGAGACCCAGTACTTC	CSTSGTGGFQETQYF
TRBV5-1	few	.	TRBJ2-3	TGCGCCAGCAGCTTGTCGGACAACACAGATACGCAGTATTTT	CASSLSDNTDTQYF
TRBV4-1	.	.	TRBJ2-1	TGCGCCAGCAGCCAAGATCGCGGCTCCTACAATGAGCAGTTCTTC	CASSQDRGSYNEQFF